The following is a TCR beta chain sequence with its context. Germline is not matched at one junction end, which may reflect a read error. Amplification of TCR beta CDR3 regions used RNA as the template. First-round RT-PCR of the TCR CDR3 relied on the HTBI primer set. TCRdb re-called the multiplex PCR reads through MiXCR, storing one row per CDR3 protein. The sample contains about 500,000 distinct CDR3 sequences, around 15% of which appear only once. These data originate in a study of T cells in Graves' hyperthyroidism and ophthalmopathy. Turning to the study itself: Initial diagnosis, before any treatment, was when peripheral blood was collected.

Germline assignment: CDR1 SGHAT and CDR2 FQDESV (reference sequence). The CDR3 totals 15 residues. This receptor was identified in a young woman with Graves' ophthalmopathy. The gene calls are TRBV11-1 and TRBJ1-3; TRBD1 agrees at 8 bases. Sequencing was performed on blood. CDR3 nucleotide sequence: TGTGCCAGCAGCTGGGACAGGACCTCTGGAACCACCATATATTTT. Translated: CASSWDRTSGTTIYF.